These 29 T cell receptor beta chains were all obtained from the same sample, sequenced in a study of T cell responses to AZD1222 COVID-19 vaccine. Some clones are missing from TCRdb's copy, which holds only in-frame ones; the method was immunoSEQ multiplex PCR. Of 90,000 to 150,000 clones in the sample, 80% to 90% were seen once. The sample in question was peripheral blood, obtained on day 0 of AZD1222 vaccination. Receptor source: an adult in good health.

J is TRBJ2-2 and V is TRBV7-7; TRBD1 agrees at 10 bases. Germline loops: CDR1 SSHAT, CDR2 FNYEAQ (reference sequence). V lost 0 bases to trimming and J lost 5 bases; unmatched junction nucleotides: 3. The length of the CDR3 is 16 residues. CDR3 sequence reads: CASSLATGGSTGELFF. As DNA, the CDR3 is TGTGCCAGCAGCTTAGCGACAGGGGGCAGTACCGGGGAGCTGTTTTTT.

The V and J genes are TRBV5-8 and TRBJ2-3; D uncertain. V shed 0 bases and J shed 2 bases, with 10 bases lying between them. The germline CDR1 and CDR2 sequences are SGHTS and YDEGEE. The CDR3 length is 15 residues. CDR3 amino acids: CASSLDWRNTDTQYF. As DNA, the CDR3 is TGTGCCAGCAGCTTGGATTGGAGAAACACAGATACGCAGTATTTT. The full variable domain, completed using reference TRBV5-8 and TRBJ2-3, is EAGVTQSPTHLIKTRGQQATLRCSPISGHTSVYWYQQALGLGLQFLLWYDEGEERNRGNFPPRFSGRQFPNYSSELNVNALELEDSALYLCASSLDWRNTDTQYFGPGTRLTVL.

The rearrangement joins TRBV3-1 (or the pseudogene TRBV3-2) to TRBJ1-2, with D uncertain. Deletions cut 1 base from V and 14 bases from J, with 11 bases between. CDR3 length equals 11 residues. The germline V gene has CDR1 LGHDT and CDR2 YNNKEL (reference sequence). The CDR3 region is CASSQGPAPTF. CDR3 coding DNA: TGTGCCAGCAGCCAAGGCCCGGCCCCAACCTTC.

The J gene is TRBJ2-1, the V gene TRBV4-1; D gene ambiguous. Looked up from germline, CDR1 is MGHRA and CDR2 is YSYEKL. This CDR3 has 16 residues. Trimming shortened V by 0 bases and J by 4 bases, and 13 bases separated the two germline ends. In DNA form, the CDR3 reads TGCGCCAGCAGCCAAGATCCAGGAACAGCGTACAATGAGCAGTTCTTC. Its protein product is CASSQDPGTAYNEQFF.

The CDR3 loop reads CASSVSVTYEQYF. DNA of the CDR3: TGTGCCAGCAGTGTGTCCGTAACCTACGAGCAGTACTTC. The V gene is TRBV2, the J gene TRBJ2-7; no firm D call. V lost 4 bases to trimming and J lost 2 bases, with 9 bases between them. Looked up from germline, CDR1 is SNHLY and CDR2 is FYNNEI. The CDR3 consists of 13 residues.

The V and J genes are TRBV19 and TRBJ2-7; the D call may be TRBD1 or TRBD2 (5 bases each). Germline V gene sequence: CDR1 LNHDA, CDR2 SQIVND (reference sequence). Trimming shortened V by 3 bases and J by 5 bases, and 14 bases separated the two germline ends. This CDR3 has 14 amino acids. The CDR3 nucleotides are TGTGCCAGTAGTATTGCAGGGAGTTTCAACGAGCAGTACTTC. It translates to CASSIAGSFNEQYF.

The chain uses TRBV28 and TRBJ2-1; 12 bases are shared with TRBD2. V lost 4 bases and J lost 7; bases outside the gene matches: 5. This CDR3 comprises 15 residues. Germline V gene data show CDR1 as MDHEN and CDR2 as SYDVKM. The CDR3 nucleotides are TGTGCCAGCAGTTGGGGACTAGCGGGTTGGAATGAGCAGTTCTTC. Its translation is CASSWGLAGWNEQFF.

Written as DNA, the CDR3 is TGCGCCAGCAGCTTGGAGGGGCGGGGGAATGAGCAGTTCTTC. It translates to CASSLEGRGNEQFF. This sequence joins TRBV5-1 and TRBJ2-1; TRBD2 agrees at 7 bases. Germline CDR1 and CDR2: SGHRS and YFSETQ. The CDR3 consists of 14 residues. Unmatched junction bases numbered 4, after V lost 0 bases and J lost 7 bases.

The CDR3 DNA follows: TGTGCCATCAGTGGGAGGGAAACACTTAATTCACCCCTCCACTTT. The encoded protein is CAISGRETLNSPLHF. This chain joins TRBV10-3 and TRBJ1-6; no reliable D call. The CDR3 covers 15 residues. CDR1 is ENHRY and CDR2 is SYGVKD in the germline V gene. The ends were cut back, 4 bases at V and 6 bases at J, with 13 bases in the middle.

The gene calls are TRBV5-1 and TRBJ2-7; D gene uncertain. With 1 base removed from V and 0 bases from J, the gap between germline ends came to 8 bases. Per germline, CDR1 SGHRS and CDR2 YFSETQ. The CDR3 spans 14 residues. This CDR3 is CASSLSQVSYEQYF. Written as DNA, the CDR3 is TGCGCCAGCAGCTTGTCACAAGTCTCCTACGAGCAGTACTTC.

The CDR3 bases are TGCGCCAGCAGCCAAGCCCCAGTACGCTCCTACGAGCAGTACTTC. This codes for CASSQAPVRSYEQYF. The rearrangement links TRBV4-1 to TRBJ2-7; no definite D call. The V gene's germline CDR1 is MGHRA and CDR2 YSYEKL. The CDR3 length is 15 residues. V lost 1 base, J lost 0 bases, and 10 bases lay in between.

This CDR3 reads CASSQDSPGLNTEAFF. The CDR3 DNA sequence: TGCGCCAGCAGCCAAGATAGTCCAGGGTTGAACACTGAAGCTTTCTTT. The chain joins TRBV4-1 to TRBJ1-1, with D possibly TRBD1 on 5 matching bases. The CDR3 spans 16 residues. V was cut by 0 bases and J by 0 bases, with 11 bases left in between. CDR1 and CDR2 (germline): MGHRA, YSYEKL.

The V call is TRBV15, the J call TRBJ1-2, with a weak D call TRBD1 (6 bases). V shed 3 bases and J shed 7 bases, with 18 bases lying between them. The CDR3 is made up of 15 amino acids. Germline V gene data show CDR1 as LNHNV and CDR2 as YYDKDF (reference sequence). CDR3: CATSRGRGGGGGYTF. The DNA of the CDR3 is TGTGCCACCAGCAGGGGCCGAGGTGGGGGCGGTGGCTACACCTTC.

The V and J genes are TRBV21-1 and TRBJ1-6; the DNA was not used to check the table's D call, TRBD1. TRBV21-1 is a documented pseudogene. This CDR3 has 17 residues. The CDR3: CASSKQGMTGVESPLHF. CDR3 DNA sequence: TGTGCCAGCAGCAAACAGGGCATGACAGGGGTCGAGTCACCCCTCCACTTT.

This clone occurred a few times. V and J are TRBV16 and TRBJ2-7, with D perhaps assigned TRBD1 or TRBD2 (6 bases each). V gave up 5 bases and J gave up 6 bases, with 20 bases separating them. Germline CDR1 reads KGHSY; CDR2 reads FQNENV. This CDR3 has 15 amino acids. This chain's CDR3 is CASSYSRGGNTEQYF. The CDR3, as DNA: TGTGCCAGCAGCTACAGCAGGGGCGGGAACACCGAGCAGTACTTC.

This clone was observed a single time. A junction end diverges from the germline sequence, so it may reflect a read error. V gene TRBV27 combines with J gene TRBJ1-1; D not certain. The CDR3 runs to 12 residues. The germline V gene has CDR1 MNHEY and CDR2 SMNVEV (reference sequence). CDR3 coding DNA: TGTGCCAGCAGGGGATTGAAGACTGAAGCTTTCTTT. As protein: CASRGLKTEAFF.

The rearrangement uses TRBV30 and TRBJ2-7; 8 nucleotides line up with TRBD2. With V trimmed by 7 bases and J by 0 bases, 2 bases remained unmatched. The length of the CDR3 is 12 residues. Looked up from germline, CDR1 is GTSNPN and CDR2 is SVGIG (reference sequence). The CDR3, as DNA: TGTGCCTTTAGCGGGGCCTCCTACGAGCAGTACTTC. Protein sequence: CAFSGASYEQYF.

This clone was seen only once. The V and J genes are TRBV6-2 or TRBV6-3 and TRBJ2-2; D is perhaps TRBD1 or TRBD2 (5 bases each). The CDR3 is 17 residues long. The germline V gene has CDR1 MNHEY and CDR2 SVGEGT. Trimming removed 5 bases at V and 3 bases at J, with 19 bases between. CDR3 sequence reads: CASSTHLTGTYTGELFF. The CDR3 region has the DNA TGTGCCAGCAGTACACACTTGACCGGGACGTACACCGGGGAGCTGTTTTTT.

This clone was observed a handful of times. The genes are TRBV19 and TRBJ1-6, with TRBD1 identical over 7 bases. The CDR3 runs to 15 residues. Germline V gene lookup returns CDR1 LNHDA and CDR2 SQIVND (reference sequence). J gave up 5 bases and V 6 bases, and 7 bases lay outside the gene matches. This chain's CDR3 is CASRILGQDNSPLHF. DNA for the CDR3: TGTGCCAGTAGGATCCTCGGACAGGATAATTCACCCCTCCACTTT.

V usage is TRBV5-6 and J usage is TRBJ1-2; 10 bases line up with TRBD1. The trim removed 5 bases at V and 3 bases at J, leaving 4 bases unmatched. Germline lookup yields CDR1 SGHDT and CDR2 YYEEEE. This CDR3 region has 14 residues. The CDR3 sequence: CASRGQGSYYGYTF. The DNA of the CDR3 is TGTGCCAGCAGGGGACAGGGGAGCTACTATGGCTACACCTTC.

The CDR3 coding sequence is TGTGCCAGCAGCTTAATGACAGCCTACGAGCAGTACTTC. Its protein is CASSLMTAYEQYF. V and J are TRBV7-2 and TRBJ2-7; D may be TRBD1 (5 bases). Trimming cost V 2 bases and J 2 bases, with 7 bases left between them. Germline CDR1 is SGHTA and CDR2 is FQGNSA. This CDR3 comprises 13 residues.

The genes are TRBV4-1 and TRBJ2-3; D might be TRBD1 (5 bases). The CDR3 runs to 15 residues. Trimming stripped 0 bases from V and 4 bases from J, with 11 bases between. CDR1 and CDR2 from the germline V gene are MGHRA and YSYEKL. This CDR3 reads CASSQDQGVSDTQYF. The CDR3 DNA is TGCGCCAGCAGCCAAGATCAGGGTGTTTCAGATACGCAGTATTTT.

The chain couples TRBV6-2 or TRBV6-3 to TRBJ1-5; D is unresolved. Germline CDR1 is MNHEY and CDR2 is SVGEGT. CDR3 size: 14 residues. Deletions cut 6 bases from V and 3 bases from J, with 12 bases between. The CDR3 nucleotides are TGTGCCAGCAGCGAAGACGGGATCAATCAGCCCCAGCATTTT. Encoded protein: CASSEDGINQPQHF.

This rearrangement joins TRBV9 to TRBJ2-7; TRBD1 aligns across 9 bases. Trimming removed 4 bases from V and 6 bases from J; junction bases left unmatched: 8. Germline assignment: CDR1 SGDLS and CDR2 YYNGEE. The CDR3 has 14 amino acids. This CDR3 reads CASSLGQGPSEQYF. CDR3 nucleotide sequence: TGTGCCAGCAGCTTAGGACAGGGGCCCTCCGAGCAGTACTTC.

The gene calls are TRBV24-1 and TRBJ1-1; D is perhaps TRBD1 (5 bases). Per the germline V gene, CDR1 is KGHDR and CDR2 is SFDVKD. V lost 10 bases and J 1 base, leaving 15 bases between the germline ends. This CDR3 is built from 14 residues. CDR3 nucleotide sequence: TGTGCCACGACATACCCGGGACGGAACACTGAAGCTTTCTTT. Protein: CATTYPGRNTEAFF.

This sequence joins TRBV7-2 and TRBJ2-5; D may be TRBD1 (6 bases). In germline, CDR1 is SGHTA, CDR2 FQGNSA. V lost 5 bases and J 11 bases, leaving 18 bases between the germline ends. The CDR3 has 13 residues. The CDR3 protein is CASSPKKNRAQYF. The DNA for the CDR3 is TGTGCCAGCAGCCCTAAGAAGAACAGGGCACAGTACTTC.

The J gene is TRBJ1-5, the V gene TRBV6-5, with D hard to call. The V end lost 4 bases, the J end lost 3 bases, and 7 bases lay between the germline ends. The CDR3 extends over 13 amino acids. The germline V gene encodes CDR1 MNHEY and CDR2 SVGAGI. CDR3 loop: CASSSRFNQPQHF. DNA for the CDR3: TGTGCCAGCAGTTCCCGCTTCAATCAGCCCCAGCATTTT.

The gene calls are TRBV7-9 and TRBJ1-4, with D perhaps matching TRBD1 (6 bases). The V and J ends lost 4 bases and 7 bases respectively, with 16 bases between them. CDR1 is SEHNR, CDR2 FQNEAQ, per germline (reference sequence). The CDR3 length is 15 residues. The CDR3 spells CASSYNFGGGEKLFF. The DNA of the CDR3 is TGTGCCAGCAGCTATAACTTTGGGGGCGGTGAAAAACTGTTTTTT.

A word on this clone: Distinct nucleotide sequences in the sample also encode this CDR3. V usage is TRBV7-9 and J usage is TRBJ1-1; tentative D call: TRBD1 (5 bases). This CDR3 contains 13 residues. Trimming removed 4 bases at V and 0 bases at J, with 6 bases between. CDR1 SEHNR and CDR2 FQNEAQ come from the germline V gene (reference sequence). CDR3 sequence: CASSSGVNTEAFF. DNA of the CDR3: TGTGCCAGCAGCTCGGGGGTGAACACTGAAGCTTTCTTT.